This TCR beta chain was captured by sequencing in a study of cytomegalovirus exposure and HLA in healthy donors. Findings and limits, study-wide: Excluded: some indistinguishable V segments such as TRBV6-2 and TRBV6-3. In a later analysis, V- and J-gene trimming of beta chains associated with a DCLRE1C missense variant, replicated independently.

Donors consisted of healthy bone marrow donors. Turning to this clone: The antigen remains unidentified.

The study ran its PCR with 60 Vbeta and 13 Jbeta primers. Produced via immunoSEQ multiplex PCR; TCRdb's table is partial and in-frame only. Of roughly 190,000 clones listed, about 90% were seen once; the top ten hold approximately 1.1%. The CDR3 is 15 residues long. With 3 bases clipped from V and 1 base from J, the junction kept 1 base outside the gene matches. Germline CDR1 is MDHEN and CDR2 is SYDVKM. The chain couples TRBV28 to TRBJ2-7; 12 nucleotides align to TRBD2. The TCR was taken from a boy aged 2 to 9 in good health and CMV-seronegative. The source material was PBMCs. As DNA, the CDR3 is TGTGCCAGCAGTTTGGGACTAGCGGGTTCCTACGAGCAGTACTTC. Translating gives CASSLGLAGSYEQYF.